This entry lists 17 T cell receptor beta chains sequenced from one sample in a study of post-analysis software for immune sequencing data. General study points: Patients carried roughly five TRBV segments more frequently than controls did, and TRBV5-6, TRBV5-1 and TRBV20-1 were among them.

No antigen is known for these receptors. Researchers reported that TCR beta cDNA libraries carried unique molecular identifiers. Via MiXCR, TCRdb re-called the PCR reads, giving one row per CDR3 protein. Among fewer than 600,000 distinct CDR3 sequences, under 55% were seen once, and the ten largest hold about 12%. The material sequenced was blood. Receptors originate from a girl between 10 and 17 years old with multiple sclerosis.

In its sample, this clonotype was seen a few times. The rearrangement joins TRBV12-3 or TRBV12-4 to TRBJ2-1, with D tentatively TRBD1 (5 bases). The ends were cut back, 6 bases at V and 4 bases at J, with 7 bases in the middle. The CDR3 extends over 12 amino acids. This CDR3 is CASRNRYNEQFF. The CDR3 coding sequence is TGTGCCAGCAGGAACAGGTACAATGAGCAGTTCTTC.

This clonotype was observed a few times. V and J are TRBV28 and TRBJ2-1; 7 bases fit TRBD2. The trim removed 5 bases at V and 2 bases at J, leaving 9 bases unmatched. CDR1 MDHEN and CDR2 SYDVKM come from the germline V gene. CDR3 size: 16 residues. The CDR3 DNA reads TGTGCCAGCAGTCCCACTAGCGCCGCCACCTACAATGAGCAGTTCTTC. Translation: CASSPTSAATYNEQFF.

This chain connects TRBV7-2 to TRBJ2-7; tentatively, D is TRBD1 or TRBD2 (6 bases each). CDR3 length: 15 residues. V lost 1 base and J 4 bases, leaving 14 bases between the germline ends. Germline values: CDR1 SGHTA, CDR2 FQGNSA. This CDR3 reads CASSLDGGYGYEQYF. CDR3 sequence (DNA): TGTGCCAGCAGCTTAGACGGGGGCTATGGATACGAGCAGTACTTC. The whole variable domain, remainder taken from reference TRBV7-2 and TRBJ2-7, is GAGVSQSPSNKVTEKGKDVELRCDPISGHTALYWYRQSLGQGLEFLIYFQGNSAPDKSGLPSDRFSAERTGGSVSTLTIQRTQQEDSAVYLCASSLDGGYGYEQYFGPGTRLTVT.

This clonotype was recorded a few times. CDR3 region: CASSTGSTYEQYF. For the CDR3, the DNA is TGTGCCAGCAGCACAGGGTCAACCTACGAGCAGTACTTC. The J gene is TRBJ2-7, the V gene TRBV7-2; tentatively, D is TRBD1 (6 bases). The CDR3 is 13 residues long. Germline V gene lookup returns CDR1 SGHTA and CDR2 FQGNSA. V gave up 5 bases and J gave up 2 bases, with 10 bases separating them.

The DNA of the CDR3 is TGTGCCAGCAGCCCAATCCGACAGAGAAGGGGAGAGACCCAGTACTTC. It yields the protein CASSPIRQRRGETQYF. The V call is TRBV6-1, the J call TRBJ2-5, with a weak D call TRBD1 (5 bases). The germline CDR1 and CDR2 sequences are MNHNS and SASEGT. V dropped 6 bases and J dropped 4 bases, with 21 bases sitting between them. The CDR3 spans 16 residues.

This clonotype was observed a few times. The V and J genes are TRBV7-9 and TRBJ1-1; unclear D gene. V lost 3 bases and J 3 bases, leaving 11 bases between the germline ends. The CDR3 loop spans 14 amino acids. Germline CDR1 is SEHNR and CDR2 is FQNEAQ (reference sequence). CDR3 sequence reads: CASSFEDRDTEAFF. CDR3 DNA: TGTGCCAGCAGCTTTGAGGACCGGGACACTGAAGCTTTCTTT.

This chain links TRBV3-1 with TRBJ2-1, with D hard to call. Germline CDR1 is LGHDT and CDR2 is YNNKEL (reference sequence). V was clipped by 2 bases and J by 7 bases, with 18 bases between them. The length of the CDR3 is 16 residues. Here the CDR3 DNA reads TGTGCCAGCAGCCAAAACGCGGCCCCCGAAGGAAATGAGCAGTTCTTC. It yields the protein CASSQNAAPEGNEQFF.

This chain links TRBV7-9 with TRBJ1-2; tentatively, D is TRBD1 (5 bases). The CDR3 covers 15 residues. Germline V gives CDR1 SEHNR, CDR2 FQNEAQ (reference sequence). Trimming removed 2 bases at V and 2 bases at J, with 12 bases between. The CDR3 loop reads CASSLKAGGNYGYTF. CDR3 bases: TGTGCCAGCAGCTTAAAGGCGGGGGGGAACTATGGCTACACCTTC.

This clonotype was detected many times. The chain carries TRBV20-1 and TRBJ2-5; the match to TRBD1 covers 7 bases. V lost 0 bases to trimming and J lost 3 bases; unmatched junction nucleotides: 10. The CDR3 runs to 16 residues. Germline CDR1 reads DFQATT; CDR2 reads SNEGSKA (reference sequence). DNA of the CDR3: TGCAGTGCTAGAGAGAGCGACAGGGCGGCTAAAGAGACCCAGTACTTC. Protein product: CSARESDRAAKETQYF.

This chain links TRBV15 with TRBJ1-2, with D hard to call. Germline CDR1 is LNHNV and CDR2 is YYDKDF (reference sequence). The CDR3 is made up of 15 amino acids. Deletions cut 1 base from V and 4 bases from J, with 13 bases between. CDR3 sequence reads: CATSRVDSETYGYTF. The CDR3 DNA is TGTGCCACCAGCAGAGTTGATTCGGAGACCTATGGCTACACCTTC.

This sequence joins TRBV29-1 and TRBJ2-1; weak D call: TRBD1 (6 bases). V gave up 5 bases and J gave up 0 bases, with 8 bases separating them. The CDR3 extends over 13 amino acids. Germline CDR1 is SQVTM and CDR2 is ANQGSEA. The CDR3 sequence is CSVRQASYNEQFF. CDR3 DNA: TGCAGCGTTCGACAGGCCTCCTACAATGAGCAGTTCTTC.

In its sample, this clonotype was seen a few times. The chain's CDR3 is CASSPNRKETQYF. The CDR3 DNA reads as TGTGCCAGCAGTCCAAACCGTAAAGAGACCCAGTACTTC. The genes are TRBV28 and TRBJ2-5; no clear D gene. The CDR3 extends over 13 amino acids. Between the trimmed V and J ends, which lost 5 bases and 3 bases, there was a span of 10 bases. In germline, CDR1 is MDHEN, CDR2 SYDVKM.

This clonotype showed up many times. The chain recombines TRBV5-1 with TRBJ2-5; TRBD2 agrees at 7 bases. The V gene end was trimmed by 4 bases and the J gene end by 0 bases; junction bases not matched to a gene: 6. There are 15 residues in the CDR3. Looked up from germline, CDR1 is SGHRS and CDR2 is YFSETQ. Here the CDR3 reads CASSLSLADQETQYF. The CDR3 DNA follows: TGCGCCAGCAGCCTGTCGCTAGCGGACCAAGAGACCCAGTACTTC.

This clonotype was detected only a few times. The chain employs TRBV7-8 and TRBJ2-1, with TRBD2 matching 9 bases. The CDR3 sequence is 16 residues long. Trimming removed 3 bases from V and 4 bases from J; junction bases left unmatched: 7. The V gene's germline CDR1 is SGHVS and CDR2 FQNEAQ. In nucleotides, the CDR3 is TGTGCCAGCAGCTTCGCCAGACTAGCGGTTTACAATGAGCAGTTCTTC. Its translation: CASSFARLAVYNEQFF.

This clonotype was recorded once. The chain employs TRBV28 and TRBJ2-7, with D perhaps TRBD2 (6 bases). Trimming removed 7 bases at V and 3 bases at J, with 10 bases between. Looked up from germline, CDR1 is MDHEN and CDR2 is SYDVKM. The CDR3 runs to 12 residues. The CDR3 sequence: CASIGLNYEQYF. The CDR3 nucleotides are TGTGCCAGCATCGGACTAAACTACGAGCAGTACTTC.

The chain uses TRBV7-2 and TRBJ2-2, with D unresolved. V lost 5 bases and J 7 bases, leaving 11 bases between the germline ends. Germline values: CDR1 SGHTA, CDR2 FQGNSA. The CDR3 has 13 residues. CDR3 in amino acids: CASSLWVVGELFF. The CDR3 DNA follows: TGTGCCAGCAGCCTATGGGTGGTCGGGGAGCTGTTTTTT.

The chain is built from TRBV20-1 and TRBJ2-5; 8 bases map to TRBD2. CDR3 length: 15 amino acids. V dropped 0 bases and J dropped 5; count of bases not matched to a gene: 8. The germline gives CDR1 DFQATT, CDR2 SNEGSKA (reference sequence). As DNA, the CDR3 is TGCAGTGCTAGAGATGCCCGGGAGGGAGGGGAGACCCAGTACTTC. Its protein is CSARDAREGGETQYF.